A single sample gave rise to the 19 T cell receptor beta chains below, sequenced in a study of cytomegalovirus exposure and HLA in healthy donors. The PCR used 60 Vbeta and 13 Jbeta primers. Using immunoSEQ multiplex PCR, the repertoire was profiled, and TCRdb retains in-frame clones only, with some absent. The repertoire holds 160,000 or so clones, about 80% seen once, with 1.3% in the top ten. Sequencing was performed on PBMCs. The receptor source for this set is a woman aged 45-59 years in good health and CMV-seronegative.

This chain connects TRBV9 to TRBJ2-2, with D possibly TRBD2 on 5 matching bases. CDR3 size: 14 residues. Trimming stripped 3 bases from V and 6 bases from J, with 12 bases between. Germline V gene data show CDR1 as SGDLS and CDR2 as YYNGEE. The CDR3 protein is CASSEGSWAGELFF. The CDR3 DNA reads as TGTGCCAGCAGCGAAGGGAGTTGGGCCGGGGAGCTGTTTTTT.

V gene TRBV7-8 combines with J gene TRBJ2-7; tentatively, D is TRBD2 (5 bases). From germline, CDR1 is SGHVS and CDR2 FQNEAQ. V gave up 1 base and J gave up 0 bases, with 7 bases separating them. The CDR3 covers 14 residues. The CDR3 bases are TGTGCCAGCAGCTTAGGAGGGAACTCCTACGAGCAGTACTTC. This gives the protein CASSLGGNSYEQYF.

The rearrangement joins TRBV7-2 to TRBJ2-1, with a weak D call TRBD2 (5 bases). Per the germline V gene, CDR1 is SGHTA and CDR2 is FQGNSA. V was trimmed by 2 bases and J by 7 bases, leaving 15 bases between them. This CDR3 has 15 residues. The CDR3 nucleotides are TGTGCCAGCAGCTTAAGTGGGAGTGTCAGTAATGAGCAGTTCTTC. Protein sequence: CASSLSGSVSNEQFF.

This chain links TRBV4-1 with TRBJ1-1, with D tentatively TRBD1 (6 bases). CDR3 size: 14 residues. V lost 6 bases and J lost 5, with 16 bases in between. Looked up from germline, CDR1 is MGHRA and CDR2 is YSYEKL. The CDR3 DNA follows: TGCGCCAGCAGTCGCACAGGGAGGGGAACTGAAGCTTTCTTT. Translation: CASSRTGRGTEAFF.

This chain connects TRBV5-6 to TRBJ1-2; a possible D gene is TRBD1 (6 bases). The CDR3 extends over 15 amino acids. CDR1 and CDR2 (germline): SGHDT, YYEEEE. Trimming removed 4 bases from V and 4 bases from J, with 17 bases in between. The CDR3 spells CASSQVPDRLYGYTF. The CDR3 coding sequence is TGTGCCAGCAGCCAAGTACCGGACAGACTCTATGGCTACACCTTC.

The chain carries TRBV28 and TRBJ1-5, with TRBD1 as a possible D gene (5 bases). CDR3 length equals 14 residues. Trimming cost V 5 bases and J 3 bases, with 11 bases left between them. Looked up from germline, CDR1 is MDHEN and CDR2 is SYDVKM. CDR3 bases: TGTGCCAGCAGTGGGGCGTTAAACAATCAGCCCCAGCATTTT. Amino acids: CASSGALNNQPQHF. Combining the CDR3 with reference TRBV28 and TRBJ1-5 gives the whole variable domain DVKVTQSSRYLVKRTGEKVFLECVQDMDHENMFWYRQDPGLGLRLIYFSYDVKMKEKGDIPEGYSVSREKKERFSLILESASTNQTSMYLCASSGALNNQPQHFGDGTRLSIL.

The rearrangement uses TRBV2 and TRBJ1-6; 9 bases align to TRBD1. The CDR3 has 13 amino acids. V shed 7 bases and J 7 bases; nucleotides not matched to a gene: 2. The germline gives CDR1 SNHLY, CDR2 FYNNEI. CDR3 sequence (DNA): TGTGCCAGCACAGGGACAGGGAATTCACCCCTCCACTTT. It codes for CASTGTGNSPLHF. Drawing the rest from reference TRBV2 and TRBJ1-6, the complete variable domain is EPEVTQTPSHQVTQMGQEVILRCVPISNHLYFYWYRQILGQKVEFLVSFYNNEISEKSEIFDDQFSVERPDGSNFTLKIRSTKLEDSAMYFCASTGTGNSPLHFGNGTRLTVT.

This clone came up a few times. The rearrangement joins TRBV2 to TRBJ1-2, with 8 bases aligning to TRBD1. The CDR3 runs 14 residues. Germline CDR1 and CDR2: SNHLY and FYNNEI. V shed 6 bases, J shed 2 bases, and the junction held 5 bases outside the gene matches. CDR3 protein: CASSLHRGNYGYTF. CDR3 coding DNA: TGTGCCAGCAGCCTGCACAGGGGGAACTATGGCTACACCTTC.

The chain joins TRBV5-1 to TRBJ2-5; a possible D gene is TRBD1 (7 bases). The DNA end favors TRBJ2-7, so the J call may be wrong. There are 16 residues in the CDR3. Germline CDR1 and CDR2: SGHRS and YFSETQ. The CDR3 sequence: CASSFYQGVGGHEQYF. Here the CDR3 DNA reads TGCGCCAGCAGCTTCTACCAGGGGGTGGGAGGCCACGAGCAGTACTTC.

CDR3 nucleotides: TGTGCCAGCAGCTTTTCTAGCGTCCAAGAGACCCAGTACTTC. Encoded protein: CASSFSSVQETQYF. J is TRBJ2-5 and V is TRBV2; maybe TRBD2 (6 bases). The germline CDR1 and CDR2 sequences are SNHLY and FYNNEI. The V end lost 6 bases, the J end lost 1 base, and 12 bases lay between the germline ends. This CDR3 contains 14 residues.

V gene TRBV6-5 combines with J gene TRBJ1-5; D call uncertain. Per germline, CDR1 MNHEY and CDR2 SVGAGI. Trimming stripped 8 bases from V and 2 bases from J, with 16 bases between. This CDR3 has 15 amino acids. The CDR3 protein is CASSPGPLGNQPQHF. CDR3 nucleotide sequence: TGTGCCAGCTCACCTGGGCCTTTGGGCAATCAGCCCCAGCATTTT.

The CDR3 DNA reads as TGTGCCATCAGGGAGGGGGCGGTGGGGCCCCAGCATTTT. It codes for CAIREGAVGPQHF. This chain connects TRBV10-3 to TRBJ1-5; TRBD1 aligns across 7 bases. CDR3 length: 13 amino acids. V lost 6 bases and J lost 9; bases outside the gene matches: 8. CDR1 is ENHRY and CDR2 is SYGVKD in the germline V gene.

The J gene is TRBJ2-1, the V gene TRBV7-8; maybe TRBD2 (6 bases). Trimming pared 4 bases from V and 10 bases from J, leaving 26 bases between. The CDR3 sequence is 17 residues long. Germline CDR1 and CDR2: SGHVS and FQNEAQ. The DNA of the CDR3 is TGTGCCAGCAGCTACTGGGGAACCGGGACTGGAAGGGGAGAGCAGTTCTTC. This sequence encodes CASSYWGTGTGRGEQFF. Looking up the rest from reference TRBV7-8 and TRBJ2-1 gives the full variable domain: GAGVSQSPRYKVAKRGQDVALRCDPISGHVSLFWYQQALGQGPEFLTYFQNEAQLDKSGLPSDRFFAERPEGSVSTLKIQRTQQEDSAVYLCASSYWGTGTGRGEQFFGPGTRLTVL.

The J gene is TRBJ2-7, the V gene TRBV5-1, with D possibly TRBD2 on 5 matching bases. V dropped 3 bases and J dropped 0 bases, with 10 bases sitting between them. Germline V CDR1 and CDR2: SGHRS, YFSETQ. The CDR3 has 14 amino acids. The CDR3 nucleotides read TGCGCCAGCAGCTCCGTAGCGAACTCCTACGAGCAGTACTTC. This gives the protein CASSSVANSYEQYF.

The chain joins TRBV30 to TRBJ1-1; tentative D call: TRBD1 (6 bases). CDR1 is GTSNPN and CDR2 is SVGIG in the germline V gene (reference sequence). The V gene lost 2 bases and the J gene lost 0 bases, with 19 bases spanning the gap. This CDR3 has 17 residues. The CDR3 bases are TGTGCCTGGAGTAAGGGGGGGTTAGGTTGGGTGAACACTGAAGCTTTCTTT. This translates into CAWSKGGLGWVNTEAFF.

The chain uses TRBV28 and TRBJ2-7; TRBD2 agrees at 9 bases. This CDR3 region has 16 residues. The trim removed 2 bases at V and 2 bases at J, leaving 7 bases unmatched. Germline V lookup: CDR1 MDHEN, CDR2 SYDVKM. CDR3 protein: CASSLSRSGGTYEQYF. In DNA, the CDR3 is TGTGCCAGCAGTTTAAGCCGTAGCGGGGGCACCTACGAGCAGTACTTC.

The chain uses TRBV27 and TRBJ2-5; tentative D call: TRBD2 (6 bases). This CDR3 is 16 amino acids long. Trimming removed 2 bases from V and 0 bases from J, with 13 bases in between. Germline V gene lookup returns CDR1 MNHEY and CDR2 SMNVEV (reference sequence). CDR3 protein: CASSLTMTSNQETQYF. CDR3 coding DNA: TGTGCCAGCAGTTTAACCATGACTAGTAACCAAGAGACCCAGTACTTC.

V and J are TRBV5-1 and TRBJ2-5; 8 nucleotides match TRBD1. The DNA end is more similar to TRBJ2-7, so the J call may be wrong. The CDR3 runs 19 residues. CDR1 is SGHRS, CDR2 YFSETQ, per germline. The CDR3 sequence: CASSYLAGQGRPRSYEQYF. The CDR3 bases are TGCGCCAGCAGCTACCTGGCAGGACAGGGTAGACCCCGCTCCTACGAGCAGTACTTC.

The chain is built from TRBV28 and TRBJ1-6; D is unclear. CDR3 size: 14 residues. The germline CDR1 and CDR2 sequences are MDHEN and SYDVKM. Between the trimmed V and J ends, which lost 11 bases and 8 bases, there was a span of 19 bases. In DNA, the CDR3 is TGTGCCTGTGAGTCCCGAGGGATTGATTCACCCCTCCACTTT. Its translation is CACESRGIDSPLHF.